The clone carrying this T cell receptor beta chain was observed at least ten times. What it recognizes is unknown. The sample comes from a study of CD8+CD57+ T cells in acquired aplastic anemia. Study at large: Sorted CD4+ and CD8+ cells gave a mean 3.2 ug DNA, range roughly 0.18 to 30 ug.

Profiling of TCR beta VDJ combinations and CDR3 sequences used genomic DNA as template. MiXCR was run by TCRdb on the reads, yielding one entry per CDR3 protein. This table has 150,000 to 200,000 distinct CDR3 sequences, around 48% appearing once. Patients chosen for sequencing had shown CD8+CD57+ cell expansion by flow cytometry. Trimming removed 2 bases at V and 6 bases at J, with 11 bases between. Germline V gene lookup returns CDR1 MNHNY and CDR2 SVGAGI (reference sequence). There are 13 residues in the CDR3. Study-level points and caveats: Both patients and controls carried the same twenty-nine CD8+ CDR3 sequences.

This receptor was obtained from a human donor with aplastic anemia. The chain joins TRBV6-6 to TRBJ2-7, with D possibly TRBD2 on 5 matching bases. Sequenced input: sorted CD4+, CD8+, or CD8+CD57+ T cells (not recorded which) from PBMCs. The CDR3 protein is CASSYGPEGEQYF. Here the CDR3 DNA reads TGTGCCAGCAGTTACGGTCCAGAGGGCGAGCAGTACTTC.